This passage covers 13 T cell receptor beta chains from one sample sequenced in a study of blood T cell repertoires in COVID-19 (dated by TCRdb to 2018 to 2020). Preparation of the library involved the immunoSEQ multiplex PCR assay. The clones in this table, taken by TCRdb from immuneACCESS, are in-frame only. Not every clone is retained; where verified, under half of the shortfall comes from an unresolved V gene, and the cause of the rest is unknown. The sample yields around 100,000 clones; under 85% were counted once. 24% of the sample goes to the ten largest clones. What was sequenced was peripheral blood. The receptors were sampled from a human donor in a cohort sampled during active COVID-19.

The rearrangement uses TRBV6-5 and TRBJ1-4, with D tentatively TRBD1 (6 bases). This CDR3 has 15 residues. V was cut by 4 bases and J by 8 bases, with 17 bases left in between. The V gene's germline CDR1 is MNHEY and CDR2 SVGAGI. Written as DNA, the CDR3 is TGTGCCAGCAGTTTCTTTGGTAGACAGGCGGAAAAACTGTTTTTT. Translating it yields CASSFFGRQAEKLFF.

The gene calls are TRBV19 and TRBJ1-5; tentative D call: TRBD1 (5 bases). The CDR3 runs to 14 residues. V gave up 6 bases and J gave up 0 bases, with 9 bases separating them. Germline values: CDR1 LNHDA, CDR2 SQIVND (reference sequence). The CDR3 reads CASRPDSSNQPQHF. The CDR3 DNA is TGTGCCAGTAGGCCCGACAGTAGCAATCAGCCCCAGCATTTT.

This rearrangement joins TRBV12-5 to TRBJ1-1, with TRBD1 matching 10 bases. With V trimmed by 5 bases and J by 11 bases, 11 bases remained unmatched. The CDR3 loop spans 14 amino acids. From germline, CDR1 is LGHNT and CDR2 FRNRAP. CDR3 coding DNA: TGTGCTAGTGGTCCCTCGGGACAGGGGAATCGGGCTTTCTTT. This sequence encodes CASGPSGQGNRAFF. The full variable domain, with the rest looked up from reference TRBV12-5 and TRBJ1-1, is DARVTQTPRHKVTEMGQEVTMRCQPILGHNTVFWYRQTMMQGLELLAYFRNRAPLDDSGMPKDRFSAEMPDATLATLKIQPSEPRDSAVYFCASGPSGQGNRAFFGQGTRLTVV.

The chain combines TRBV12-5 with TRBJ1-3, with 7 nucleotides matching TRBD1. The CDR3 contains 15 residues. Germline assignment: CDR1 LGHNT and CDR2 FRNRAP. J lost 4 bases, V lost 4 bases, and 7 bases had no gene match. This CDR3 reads CASGSRGQPGNTIYF. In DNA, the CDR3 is TGTGCTAGTGGTTCGCGGGGACAGCCAGGAAACACCATATATTTT.

The CDR3 is CASSTPGQRLGEQYF. Here the CDR3 DNA reads TGTGCCAGCAGTACCCCGGGACAGCGATTAGGCGAGCAGTACTTC. The chain uses TRBV6-5 and TRBJ2-7; 7 bases agree with TRBD1. J gave up 6 bases and V 5 bases, and 13 bases lay outside the gene matches. Germline CDR1 is MNHEY and CDR2 is SVGAGI. There are 15 residues in the CDR3.

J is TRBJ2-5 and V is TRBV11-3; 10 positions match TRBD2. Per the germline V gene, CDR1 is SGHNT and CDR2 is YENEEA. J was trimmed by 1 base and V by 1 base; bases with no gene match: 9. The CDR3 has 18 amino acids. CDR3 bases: TGTGCCAGCAGCTTAGGGGTCGCGGCTAGCGGGGGCCAAGAGACCCAGTACTTC. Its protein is CASSLGVAASGGQETQYF.

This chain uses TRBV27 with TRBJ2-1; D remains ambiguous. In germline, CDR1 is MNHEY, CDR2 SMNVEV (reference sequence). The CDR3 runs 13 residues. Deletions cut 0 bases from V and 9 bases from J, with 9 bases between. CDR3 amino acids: CASSLSAVGEQFF. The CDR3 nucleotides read TGTGCCAGCAGTTTATCGGCGGTGGGTGAGCAGTTCTTC.

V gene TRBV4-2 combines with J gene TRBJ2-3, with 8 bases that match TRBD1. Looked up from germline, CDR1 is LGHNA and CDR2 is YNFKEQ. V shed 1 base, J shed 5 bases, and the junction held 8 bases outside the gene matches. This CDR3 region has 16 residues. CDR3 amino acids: CASSQARQGSGDTQYF. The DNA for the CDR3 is TGTGCCAGCAGCCAAGCCAGACAGGGGTCGGGAGATACGCAGTATTTT.

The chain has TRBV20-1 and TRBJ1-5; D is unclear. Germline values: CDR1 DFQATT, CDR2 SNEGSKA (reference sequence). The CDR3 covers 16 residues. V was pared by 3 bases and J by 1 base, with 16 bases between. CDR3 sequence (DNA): TGCAGTGCTAGTAATTTCGAGGGTTCGAGCAATCAGCCCCAGCATTTT. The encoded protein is CSASNFEGSSNQPQHF.

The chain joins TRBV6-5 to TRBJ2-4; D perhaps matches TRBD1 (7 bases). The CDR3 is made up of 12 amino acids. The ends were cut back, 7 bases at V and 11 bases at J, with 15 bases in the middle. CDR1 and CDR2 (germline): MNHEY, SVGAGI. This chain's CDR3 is CASNLDRRVQYF. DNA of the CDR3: TGTGCCAGCAACTTGGACAGGAGGGTTCAGTACTTC.

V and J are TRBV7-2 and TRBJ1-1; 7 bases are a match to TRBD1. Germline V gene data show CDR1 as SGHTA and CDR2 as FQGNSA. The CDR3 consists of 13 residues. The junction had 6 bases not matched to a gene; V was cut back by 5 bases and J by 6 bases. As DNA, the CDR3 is TGTGCCAGCAGCGCGGACAGGCGGGCTGAAGCTTTCTTT. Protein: CASSADRRAEAFF.

The CDR3, as DNA: TGTGCCAGTAGTCGGGGGGGGGCAGGATCCTACGAGCAGTACTTC. Residues: CASSRGGAGSYEQYF. The chain recombines TRBV19 with TRBJ2-7, with TRBD2 identical over 8 bases. Germline trimming cut 5 bases from V and 1 base from J; bases unmatched to any gene: 7. The CDR3 runs to 15 residues. Per germline, CDR1 LNHDA and CDR2 SQIVND (reference sequence).

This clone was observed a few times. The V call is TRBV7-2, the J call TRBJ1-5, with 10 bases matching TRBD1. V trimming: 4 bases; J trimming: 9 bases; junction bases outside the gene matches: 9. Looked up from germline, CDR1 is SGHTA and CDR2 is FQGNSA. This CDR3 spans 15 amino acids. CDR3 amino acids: CASSSDSGQGTPQHF. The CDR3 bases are TGTGCCAGCAGCTCAGACTCGGGACAGGGGACGCCCCAGCATTTT.